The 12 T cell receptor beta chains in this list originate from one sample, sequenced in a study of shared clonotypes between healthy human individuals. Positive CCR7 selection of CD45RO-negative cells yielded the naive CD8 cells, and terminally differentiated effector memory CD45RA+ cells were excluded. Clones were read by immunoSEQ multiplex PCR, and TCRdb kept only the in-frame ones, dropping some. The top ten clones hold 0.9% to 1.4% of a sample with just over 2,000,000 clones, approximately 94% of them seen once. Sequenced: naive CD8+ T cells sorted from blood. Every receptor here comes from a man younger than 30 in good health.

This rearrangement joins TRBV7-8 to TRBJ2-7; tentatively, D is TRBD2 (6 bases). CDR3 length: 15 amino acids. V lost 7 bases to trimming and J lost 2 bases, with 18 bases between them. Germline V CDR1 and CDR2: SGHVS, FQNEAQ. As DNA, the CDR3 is TGTGCCAGCATCGACCCCTTTGGGAGGACCTACGAGCAGTACTTC. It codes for CASIDPFGRTYEQYF. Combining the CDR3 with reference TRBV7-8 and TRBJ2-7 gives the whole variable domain GAGVSQSPRYKVAKRGQDVALRCDPISGHVSLFWYQQALGQGPEFLTYFQNEAQLDKSGLPSDRFFAERPEGSVSTLKIQRTQQEDSAVYLCASIDPFGRTYEQYFGPGTRLTVT.

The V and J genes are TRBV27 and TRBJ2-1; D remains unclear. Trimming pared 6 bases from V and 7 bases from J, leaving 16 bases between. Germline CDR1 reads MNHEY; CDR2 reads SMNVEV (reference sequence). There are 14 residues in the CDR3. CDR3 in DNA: TGTGCCAGCAGCTTACGTATTGCTACGAATGAGCAGTTCTTC. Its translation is CASSLRIATNEQFF.

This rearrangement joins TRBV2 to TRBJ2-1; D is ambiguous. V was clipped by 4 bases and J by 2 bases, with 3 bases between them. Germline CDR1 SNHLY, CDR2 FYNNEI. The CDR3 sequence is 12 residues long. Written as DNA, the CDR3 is TGTGCCAGCAGTGCAACCTACAATGAGCAGTTCTTC. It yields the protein CASSATYNEQFF. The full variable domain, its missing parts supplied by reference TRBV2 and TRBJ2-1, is EPEVTQTPSHQVTQMGQEVILRCVPISNHLYFYWYRQILGQKVEFLVSFYNNEISEKSEIFDDQFSVERPDGSNFTLKIRSTKLEDSAMYFCASSATYNEQFFGPGTRLTVL.

In DNA, the CDR3 is TGTGCCAGCAGCGGACCGGGACAGGACGACACCGGGGAGCTGTTTTTT. It translates to CASSGPGQDDTGELFF. The chain uses TRBV9 and TRBJ2-2; 8 bases agree with TRBD1. From germline, CDR1 is SGDLS and CDR2 YYNGEE. This CDR3 region has 16 residues. V dropped 3 bases and J dropped 3; count of bases not matched to a gene: 7.

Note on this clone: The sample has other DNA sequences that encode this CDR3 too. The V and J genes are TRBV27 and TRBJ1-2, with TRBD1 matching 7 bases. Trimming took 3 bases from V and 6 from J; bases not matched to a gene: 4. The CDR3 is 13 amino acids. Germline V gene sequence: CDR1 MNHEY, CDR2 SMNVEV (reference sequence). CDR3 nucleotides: TGTGCCAGCAGTTTGGGCCAGGGGGATGGCTACACCTTC. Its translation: CASSLGQGDGYTF.

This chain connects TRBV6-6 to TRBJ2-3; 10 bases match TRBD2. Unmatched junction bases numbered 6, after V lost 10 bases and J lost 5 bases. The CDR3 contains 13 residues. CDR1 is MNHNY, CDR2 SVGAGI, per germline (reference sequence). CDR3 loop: CATAGGLGDTQYF. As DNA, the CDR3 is TGTGCCACAGCGGGGGGGCTCGGAGATACGCAGTATTTT.

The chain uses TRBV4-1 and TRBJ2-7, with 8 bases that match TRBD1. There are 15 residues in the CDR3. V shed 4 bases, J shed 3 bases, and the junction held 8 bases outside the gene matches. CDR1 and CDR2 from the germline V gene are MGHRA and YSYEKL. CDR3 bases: TGCGCCAGCAGCCGAGGGACAGGAACTTTCTACGAGCAGTACTTC. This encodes CASSRGTGTFYEQYF.

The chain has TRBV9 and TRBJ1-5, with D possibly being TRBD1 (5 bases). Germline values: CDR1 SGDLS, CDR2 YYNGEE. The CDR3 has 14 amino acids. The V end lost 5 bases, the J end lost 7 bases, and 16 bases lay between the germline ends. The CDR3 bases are TGTGCCAGCAGTGAAACAGGATTGGAACAGCCCCAGCATTTT. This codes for CASSETGLEQPQHF.

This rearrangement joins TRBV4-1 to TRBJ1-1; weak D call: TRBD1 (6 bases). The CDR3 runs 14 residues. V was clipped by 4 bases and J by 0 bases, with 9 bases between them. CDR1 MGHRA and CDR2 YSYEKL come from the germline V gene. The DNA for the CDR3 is TGCGCCAGCAGCCCGGACAGCCTGAACACTGAAGCTTTCTTT. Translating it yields CASSPDSLNTEAFF.

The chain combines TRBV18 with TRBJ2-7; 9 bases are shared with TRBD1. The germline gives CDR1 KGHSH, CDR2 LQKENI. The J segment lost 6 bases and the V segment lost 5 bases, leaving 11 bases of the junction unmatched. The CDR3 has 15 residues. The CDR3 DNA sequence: TGTGCCAGCTCAGCCTTGGGGACAGGGTCACCCGAGCAGTACTTC. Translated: CASSALGTGSPEQYF.

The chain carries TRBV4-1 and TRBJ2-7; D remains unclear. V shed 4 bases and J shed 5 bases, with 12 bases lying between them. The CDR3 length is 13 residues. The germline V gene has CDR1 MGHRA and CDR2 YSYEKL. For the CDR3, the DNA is TGCGCCAGCAGCCCCCGTGGTGTGGACGAGCAGTACTTC. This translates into CASSPRGVDEQYF.

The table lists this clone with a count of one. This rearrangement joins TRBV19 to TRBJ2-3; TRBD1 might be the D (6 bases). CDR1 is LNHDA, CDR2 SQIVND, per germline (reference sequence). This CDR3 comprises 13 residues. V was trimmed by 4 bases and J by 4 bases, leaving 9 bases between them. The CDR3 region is CASSKTGSDTQYF. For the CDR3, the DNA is TGTGCCAGTAGTAAGACAGGTTCAGATACGCAGTATTTT.